A selection of T cell receptor beta chains follows, all from one sample in a study of cytomegalovirus exposure and HLA in healthy donors. The method was immunoSEQ multiplex PCR; TCRdb's version includes in-frame clones alone and lacks a portion of them. The table includes 200,000 to 250,000 clones, approximately 79% detected once. The sequencing input was PBMCs. The receptor source for this set is a man in his fifties or sixties in good health and CMV-seronegative. Both conserved end residues are part of each CDR3.

v_call,cdr3_aa
TRBV28,CASRNREETYNEQFF
TRBV4-2,CASSQDPGSYNEQFF
TRBV5-1,CASSLKFVSGRALSYNEQFF
TRBV11-2,CASTASPGGEKLFF
TRBV2,CASSPLLAGATNEQFF
TRBV9,CASSVGSSGRREQYF
TRBV7-2,CASRSQGAFFHEQFF
TRBV27,CASSFRLAGVPGELFF
TRBV7-9,CASSPPIPSYEQYF
TRBV25-1,CASSEAGGFQETQYF
TRBV5-4,CASSPGVQRSVDEQFF
TRBV29-1,CSVGWTSGYEQYF
TRBV6-1,CASKGVREGGQPQHF
TRBV18,CASSPLLAGNDYNEQFF
TRBV19,CASSIAGGHNEQYF
TRBV7-3,CASSATSGTGGELFF
TRBV29-1,CSVHMDINTEAFF
TRBV13,CASSLRTAENIQYF
TRBV7-7,CASSLEEGTGELFF
TRBV10-3,CAISPGTSGYEQYF
TRBV27,CASSRPTSGNEKQYF
TRBV30,CAWSDLRLAAETQYF
TRBV9,CASSEGPTGISYNEQFF
TRBV27,CAAGTSGRAYYEQYF
TRBV6-6,CASSHGQYNQPQHF
TRBV7-3,CASSSQIAGVGEQYF
TRBV28,CASSLTHSGNTIYF
TRBV6-4,CASSHTGNRGFDEQFF
TRBV27,CASSFSPAGQETQYF
TRBV30,CAWTSDTDTQYF
TRBV5-1,CASSLPTQETQYF
TRBV28,CASRGLAAYNEQFF
TRBV2,CASSEDIGGPSYEQYF
TRBV19,CASRVVASGSYNEQFF
TRBV5-1,CASRPGLAVFYEQYF
TRBV11-3,CASSLSAATNTEAFF
TRBV28,CASSFHSGSYNEQFF
TRBV27,CASSRSGTSGAQERYNEQFF
TRBV27,CASSTRLRVTSGPLGEQYF
TRBV7-2,CASSLNPSPGKYEQYF
TRBV11-3,CASSTGTDNEQFF
TRBV7-3,CASSDQGAVADTQYF
TRBV27,CASSLVGGGEQYF
TRBV5-1,CASSYPGEREKLFF
TRBV9,CASSTGQGADTGELFF
TRBV28,CASTPDRGNYGYTF
TRBV28,CASSTGQPIYSNQPQHF
TRBV10-3,CAISGPGQTISGANVLTF
TRBV6-1,CASSEASGVRTDTQYF